The 10 T cell receptor beta chains below were found in one sample sequenced in a study of CD8+CD57+ T cells in acquired aplastic anemia. TCR beta VDJ combinations and CDR3 sequences were profiled from genomic DNA. TCRdb fed the reads into MiXCR, producing one record per CDR3 protein. In the table there are about 190,000 distinct CDR3 sequences, about half of which are singletons. The sequenced sample consisted of sorted CD4+, CD8+, or CD8+CD57+ T cells (not recorded which) from PBMCs. The receptors here all came from a human donor in good health, serving as a control.

This clonotype was seen repeatedly, ten times or more. The chain carries TRBV4-2 and TRBJ2-7; the D call may be TRBD1 or TRBD2 (6 bases each). CDR3 length equals 17 residues. Germline values: CDR1 LGHNA, CDR2 YNFKEQ. Trimming removed 0 bases from V and 0 bases from J, with 15 bases in between. For the CDR3, the DNA is TGTGCCAGCAGCCAAGAGGGGGCGGGGCTAAGCTCCTACGAGCAGTACTTC. Translating it yields CASSQEGAGLSSYEQYF.

There are many counts of this clonotype. The rearrangement joins TRBV9 to TRBJ1-4; D ambiguous. The CDR3 length is 14 residues. Germline loops: CDR1 SGDLS, CDR2 YYNGEE. Trimming took 3 bases from V and 8 from J, leaving 14 bases between them. CDR3 sequence (DNA): TGTGCCAGCAGCGAAAATCCCGAAAAGGAAAAACTGTTTTTT. Translation gives CASSENPEKEKLFF.

This clonotype was picked up many times. The rearrangement uses TRBV20-1 and TRBJ2-1; tentatively, D is TRBD2 (5 bases). With 2 bases removed from V and 5 bases from J, the gap between germline ends came to 16 bases. This CDR3 has 15 residues. Germline lookup yields CDR1 DFQATT and CDR2 SNEGSKA (reference sequence). CDR3 loop: CSARSPGTGNNEQFF. The CDR3 nucleotides are TGCAGTGCTAGATCCCCGGGCACGGGGAACAATGAGCAGTTCTTC.

This chain connects TRBV7-2 to TRBJ2-7; either TRBD1 or TRBD2 may fit D (5 bases each). V dropped 5 bases and J dropped 0 bases, with 17 bases sitting between them. Germline CDR1 is SGHTA and CDR2 is FQGNSA. The CDR3 extends over 16 amino acids. CDR3 sequence (DNA): TGTGCCAGCAGCCCCCTACCGGGGCCGAGCTCCTACGAGCAGTACTTC. Encoded protein: CASSPLPGPSSYEQYF.

The genes are TRBV20-1 and TRBJ2-1; D unresolved. This CDR3 has 13 amino acids. The V and J ends lost 0 bases and 10 bases respectively, with 13 bases between them. Germline CDR1 and CDR2: DFQATT and SNEGSKA (reference sequence). The CDR3 sequence: CSARDELDAEQFF. The CDR3 nucleotides are TGCAGTGCTAGAGACGAGTTAGACGCCGAGCAGTTCTTC.

This clonotype has a handful of counts. The CDR3 DNA sequence: TGTGCCAGCAGTGAAGATGGAGGGGGAGGTAATCAGCCCCAGCATTTT. Its translation: CASSEDGGGGNQPQHF. The genes are TRBV6-1 and TRBJ1-5; D perhaps matches TRBD1 (6 bases). V lost 1 base and J 4 bases, leaving 14 bases between the germline ends. The CDR3 sequence is 16 residues long. Germline-derived CDR1 and CDR2 are MNHNS and SASEGT.

This chain uses TRBV20-1 with TRBJ1-1; unclear D gene. CDR1 and CDR2 from the germline V gene are DFQATT and SNEGSKA (reference sequence). V lost 6 bases and J 2 bases, leaving 10 bases between the germline ends. CDR3 length: 12 amino acids. The DNA for the CDR3 is TGCAGTGCCTCTTTCCCTAACACTGAAGCTTTCTTT. Its protein is CSASFPNTEAFF.

On this clonotype: A much larger clone differs from this one at a single base, so this may be a read error. The J gene is TRBJ1-2, the V gene TRBV11-3; D is perhaps TRBD1 (5 bases). The germline V gene encodes CDR1 SGHNT and CDR2 YENEEA. CDR3 size: 14 residues. V lost 5 bases and J lost 8, with 18 bases in between. In DNA, the CDR3 is TGTGCCAGCAGCCAAGATCTGAGGGGCCGGGGCTACACCTTC. Protein sequence: CASSQDLRGRGYTF.

This clonotype was counted ten times or more. The chain carries TRBV2 and TRBJ1-5; D remains unclear. The CDR3 extends over 13 amino acids. Germline V gene sequence: CDR1 SNHLY, CDR2 FYNNEI. The germline V and J ends were trimmed by 4 bases and 6 bases, with 10 bases remaining between them. CDR3 protein: CASSVGRFQPQHF. The CDR3 DNA reads TGTGCCAGCAGTGTTGGCAGGTTTCAGCCCCAGCATTTT. The full variable domain, rest sourced from reference TRBV2 and TRBJ1-5, is EPEVTQTPSHQVTQMGQEVILRCVPISNHLYFYWYRQILGQKVEFLVSFYNNEISEKSEIFDDQFSVERPDGSNFTLKIRSTKLEDSAMYFCASSVGRFQPQHFGDGTRLSIL.

This clonotype showed up just once. The chain is built from TRBV12-3 or TRBV12-4 and TRBJ2-7; 9 bases match TRBD2. The ends lost 3 bases at V and 4 bases at J; junction bases unmatched: 1. The CDR3 covers 13 residues. The CDR3: CASSLLAGYEQYF. The CDR3 DNA is TGTGCCAGCAGTTTGCTAGCGGGGTACGAGCAGTACTTC.